This TCR beta chain comes out of a study of metastatic and nonmetastatic thyroid tumors. Study as a whole: Across peripheral blood and tumor or nodule tissue samples taken from malignant and benign thyroid patients, the repertoires were compared with one another. Findings of the study overall: Compared with benign nodules, malignant thyroid tumors were reported to have significantly higher TCR beta diversity in both blood and tumor.

As handled by the study authors: Clinicopathological groups of papillary thyroid cancer showed CDR3 differences that were used to build a distant-metastasis classifier. MiXCR was used by TCRdb to re-call the PCR reads. What appears here as the V and J calls and clone size reflects TCRdb's work, not the paper's. The table has approximately 25,000 clones, 13% seen once. Treatment of any kind had been given to no patient before thyroid surgery. Germline V gene sequence: CDR1 SGHDN, CDR2 FVKESK. V lost 4 bases and J lost 6; bases outside the gene matches: 7. The CDR3 runs to 14 residues. At least ten counts were recorded for this clone. What it binds is not known.

The receptor comes from a female donor with papillary thyroid cancer or a benign thyroid nodule (not recorded which). Some clones in this sample may be carry-over from other donors' samples. The chain combines TRBV14 with TRBJ2-3; 7 bases fit TRBD1. The sample taken for sequencing was blood. The CDR3 coding sequence is TGTGCCAGCAGCCTTTGGACAGGACCGGATACGCAGTATTTT. Its translation: CASSLWTGPDTQYF.